Listed here are 8 T cell receptor beta chains from one sample, sequenced in a study of CD8 T cells in ankylosing spondylitis (dated by TCRdb to about 2017). The library was generated by 5' RACE. Sequencing relied on an Illumina HiSeq 2500. TCRdb's own reprocessing of the public reads used fastp at Q25 and MiXCR and kept productive beta chains. Every distinct CDR3 protein forms one entry, paired with its most common genes and DNA. The sample table shows 130,000 or so distinct CDR3 sequences, and more than 9.5% are seen once. Clones ranked in the top ten supply about 4% of the sample. The sample comprised blood, either unsorted or a sorted T cell fraction (not recorded which). These receptors were obtained from a female donor with ankylosing spondylitis or in good health (not recorded which).

This clonotype was recorded many times. This sequence joins TRBV11-2 and TRBJ2-3; TRBD2 matches 8 bases. Germline trimming cut 1 base from V and 3 bases from J; bases unmatched to any gene: 3. The germline CDR1 and CDR2 sequences are SGHAT and FQNNGV. The CDR3 spans 15 residues. CDR3 residues: CASSLVGGGTDTQYF. The CDR3 bases are TGTGCCAGCAGCTTAGTCGGGGGGGGGACAGATACGCAGTATTTT. Drawing the rest from reference TRBV11-2 and TRBJ2-3, the complete variable domain is EAGVAQSPRYKIIEKRQSVAFWCNPISGHATLYWYQQILGQGPKLLIQFQNNGVVDDSQLPKDRFSAERLKGVDSTLKIQPAKLEDSAVYLCASSLVGGGTDTQYFGPGTRLTVL.

The sample holds many counts of this clonotype. This chain uses TRBV29-1 with TRBJ1-2; D is undetermined. Trimming took 1 base from V and 4 from J, leaving 13 bases between them. Germline V gene sequence: CDR1 SQVTM, CDR2 ANQGSEA. The CDR3 totals 14 residues. CDR3: CSVEVVQNFYGYTF. The CDR3 bases are TGCAGCGTTGAAGTGGTTCAGAACTTCTATGGCTACACCTTC.

This clonotype occurred many times. The chain employs TRBV28 and TRBJ1-5; D is possibly TRBD1 (5 bases). V was cut by 3 bases and J by 3 bases, with 12 bases left in between. This CDR3 has 15 amino acids. Germline V gene sequence: CDR1 MDHEN, CDR2 SYDVKM. DNA of the CDR3: TGTGCCAGCAGTTTTTGGGGGGAGGCCAATCAGCCCCAGCATTTT. Translated, it gives CASSFWGEANQPQHF. Full variable domain (rest looked up from reference TRBV28 and TRBJ1-5): DVKVTQSSRYLVKRTGEKVFLECVQDMDHENMFWYRQDPGLGLRLIYFSYDVKMKEKGDIPEGYSVSREKKERFSLILESASTNQTSMYLCASSFWGEANQPQHFGDGTRLSIL.

In this sample, this clonotype turned up many times. The V and J genes are TRBV20-1 and TRBJ2-7; the D is unclear. There are 13 residues in the CDR3. The V end lost 1 base, the J end lost 1 base, and 8 bases lay between the germline ends. CDR1 is DFQATT, CDR2 SNEGSKA, per germline (reference sequence). The CDR3 coding sequence is TGCAGTGCTAGAGTACGAGTGTCCTACGAGCAGTACTTC. Protein: CSARVRVSYEQYF.

This clonotype was picked up many times. J is TRBJ1-2 and V is TRBV10-2, with D possibly matching TRBD1 (5 bases). The CDR3 runs 14 residues. In germline, CDR1 is WSHSY, CDR2 SAAADI. V lost 0 bases and J lost 9, with 14 bases in between. CDR3 sequence: CASSESQGRRSYTF. The CDR3 coding sequence is TGCGCCAGCAGTGAGTCCCAGGGCCGCCGAAGCTACACCTTC.

This clonotype has more than one count but fewer than ten. The chain links TRBV5-4 to TRBJ2-7, with a possible D match to TRBD1 (6 bases). The V gene's germline CDR1 is SGHNT and CDR2 YYREEE (reference sequence). CDR3 length: 15 amino acids. V lost 4 bases to trimming and J lost 0 bases, with 14 bases between them. The CDR3 spells CASSMTTGSSYEQYF. CDR3 DNA: TGTGCCAGCAGCATGACGACAGGTTCCTCCTACGAGCAGTACTTC.

Ten or more counts support this clonotype. The chain uses TRBV5-1 and TRBJ2-5, with D maybe TRBD1 (6 bases). The germline V gene encodes CDR1 SGHRS and CDR2 YFSETQ. The ends were cut back, 2 bases at V and 5 bases at J, with 16 bases in the middle. The CDR3 consists of 15 residues. CDR3 nucleotide sequence: TGCGCCAGCAGCTTAGCACAGGGCCTTGGTGAGACCCAGTACTTC. This codes for CASSLAQGLGETQYF. Using reference TRBV5-1 and TRBJ2-5 for the parts outside the CDR3, the full variable domain is KAGVTQTPRYLIKTRGQQVTLSCSPISGHRSVSWYQQTPGQGLQFLFEYFSETQRNKGNFPGRFSGRQFSNSRSEMNVSTLELGDSALYLCASSLAQGLGETQYFGPGTRLLVL.

Ten or more counts support this clonotype. The CDR3 DNA reads as TGTGCCAGCAGCCCGCCTTGGGGGTCTAGCACAGATACGCAGTATTTT. This translates into CASSPPWGSSTDTQYF. The chain links TRBV7-2 to TRBJ2-3; D possibly matches TRBD1 or TRBD2 (5 bases each). V was pared by 5 bases and J by 0 bases, with 15 bases between. CDR3 length equals 16 residues. CDR1 is SGHTA, CDR2 FQGNSA, per germline.